This is a list of T cell receptor beta chains from one sample in a study of cytomegalovirus exposure and HLA in healthy donors. Only in-frame clones appear in the TCRdb table, and some are missing; sequencing was by immunoSEQ multiplex PCR. This sample has 30,000 to 35,000 clones; 80% to 90% occur once, and the top ten carry 3.6%. The material sequenced was PBMCs. Receptors originate from a woman between 18 and 29 years old in good health and CMV-seronegative. Each CDR3 is given with its conserved first and last residue. The order of the fields is clone size, J gene, V gene, CDR3 protein. The listing skips clone size in some rows; elsewhere it reads once, few, many or a size class.

- TRBJ2-5 TRBV5-4 CASSPDYQPQETQYF
- TRBJ2-7 TRBV29-1 CSVVPTIGEQYF
medium-sized TRBJ2-3 TRBV6-1 CASSELAGGPDTQYF
few TRBJ2-5 TRBV7-3 CASSLHGSGETQYF
- TRBJ2-7 TRBV4-3 CASSQDITASYEQYF
- TRBJ2-7 TRBV5-1 CASRFSGSFGYEQYF
few TRBJ2-5 TRBV4-1 CASSQDASGTFQETQYF
once TRBJ2-3 TRBV28 CASSYKVSSPTDTQYF
- TRBJ2-7 TRBV2 CASSRLASEESLVF
- TRBJ1-1 TRBV5-6 CASSRTGSSTEAFF
- TRBJ2-7 TRBV18 CASSPGGYNEQYF
once TRBJ2-3 TRBV9 CASSIGGTGTNTDTQYF
- TRBJ1-1 TRBV6-1 CASRDFRGEETEAFF
- TRBJ1-3 TRBV4-2 CASSQEGGDRNTIYF
- TRBJ2-1 TRBV5-1 CASSPDSRNEQFF
- TRBJ1-2 TRBV7-8 CASSLGPGNGYTF
- TRBJ2-7 TRBV23-1 CASSQMTGTSAPSYEQYF
- TRBJ2-2 TRBV7-8 CASSFTVAGDTGELFF
- TRBJ1-1 TRBV14 CASSQPDSTEAFF
- TRBJ1-5 TRBV11-2 CASSLAGKSNQPQHF
once TRBJ2-5 TRBV9 CASSVDPFSGTLTETQYF
- TRBJ1-4 TRBV7-9 CASSFAGGALDEKLFF
- TRBJ1-1 TRBV6-6 CASSFSHRGDTEAFF
- TRBJ2-2 TRBV5-1 CASSLTSGGRLNTGELFF
once TRBJ2-6 TRBV19 CASSRGQGVAGANVLTF
- TRBJ2-3 TRBV5-6 CASGASGADTQYF
- TRBJ2-5 TRBV18 CASSQGTSVQTQYF
- TRBJ2-3 TRBV30 CAWNRGSTDTQYF
once TRBJ2-2 TRBV28 CASLGLNTGELFF
- TRBJ2-2 TRBV25-1 CASSDDPSGRTGELFF
- TRBJ1-1 TRBV2 CATADVPGQGLGSFRGRWEAFF
- TRBJ2-7 TRBV7-9 CASSSRDRGYEQYF
- TRBJ2-3 TRBV19 CASSKRQGGTDTQYF
- TRBJ2-7 TRBV6-6 CASSGGTGGHEQYF
- TRBJ2-3 TRBV4-1 CASSQDRSGDTQYF
- TRBJ2-3 TRBV27 CASSLLSWRLSADTQYF
- TRBJ1-1 TRBV10-3 CAITDWTGGTEAFF
- TRBJ2-2 TRBV25-1 CASSERSPGTGELFF
few - TRBV28 CASETGNVGEQYF
- TRBJ1-5 TRBV19 CASSTWGAGNQPQHF
- TRBJ1-2 TRBV5-1 CASSLREANYGYTF
- TRBJ2-1 TRBV18 CASSPVRGGINEQFF
once TRBJ1-6 TRBV5-5 CASSLSPLQGNSPLHF
once TRBJ1-2 TRBV10-3 CAIDRGDGYTF
few TRBJ1-1 TRBV4-2 CASSQETGGGNTEAFF
- TRBJ1-3 TRBV4-2 CASSQAVAGGSLGNTIYF
- TRBJ2-4 TRBV4-3 CASSQDGDGSLAKNIQYF